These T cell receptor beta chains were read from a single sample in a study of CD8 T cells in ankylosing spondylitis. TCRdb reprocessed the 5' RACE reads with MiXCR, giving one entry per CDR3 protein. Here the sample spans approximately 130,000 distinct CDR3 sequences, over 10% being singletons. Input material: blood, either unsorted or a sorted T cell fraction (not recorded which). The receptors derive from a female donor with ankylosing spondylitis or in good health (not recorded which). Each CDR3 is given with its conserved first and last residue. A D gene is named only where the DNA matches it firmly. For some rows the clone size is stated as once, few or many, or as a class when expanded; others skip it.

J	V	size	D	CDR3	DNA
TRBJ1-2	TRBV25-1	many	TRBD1	CASRTLGQGDRYGYTF	TGTGCCAGCAGGACCCTCGGACAGGGTGATAGGTATGGCTACACCTTC
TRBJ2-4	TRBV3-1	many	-	CASSQGWTPGNIQYF	TGTGCCAGCAGCCAAGGGTGGACCCCCGGAAACATTCAGTACTTC
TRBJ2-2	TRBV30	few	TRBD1	CAWGQGNTGELFF	TGTGCCTGGGGACAGGGTAACACCGGGGAGCTGTTTTTT
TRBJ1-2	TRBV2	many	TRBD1	CASSPGQTNYGYTF	TGTGCCAGCAGTCCGGGACAGACTAACTATGGCTACACCTTC
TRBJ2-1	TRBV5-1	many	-	CASSLVAGRGDEQFF	TGCGCCAGCAGCTTGGTGGCAGGGAGAGGGGATGAGCAGTTCTTC
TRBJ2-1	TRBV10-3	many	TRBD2	CAIRTSGGENEQFF	TGTGCCATCAGAACTAGCGGGGGGGAAAATGAGCAGTTCTTC
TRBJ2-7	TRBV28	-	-	CASSDRGRDQYF	TGTGCCAGCAGTGACCGGGGAAGGGATCAGTACTTC
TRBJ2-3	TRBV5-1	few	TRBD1	CASSLARGRTDTQYF	TGCGCCAGCAGCTTGGCCAGGGGGCGCACAGATACGCAGTATTTT
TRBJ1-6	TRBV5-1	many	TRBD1	CASSQEDRSNSPLHF	TGCGCCAGCAGCCAAGAGGACAGGTCTAATTCACCCCTCCACTTT
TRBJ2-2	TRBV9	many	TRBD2	CASSVGLAGTGELFF	TGTGCCAGCAGCGTAGGACTAGCGGGCACCGGGGAGCTGTTTTTT
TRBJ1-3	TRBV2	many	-	CASKDTESGNTIYF	TGTGCCAGCAAAGACACCGAGTCAGGAAACACCATATATTTT
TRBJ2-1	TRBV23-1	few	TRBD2	CASSQSVTSGNLYNEQFF	TGCGCCAGCAGTCAATCAGTAACTAGCGGGAACCTGTACAATGAGCAGTTCTTC
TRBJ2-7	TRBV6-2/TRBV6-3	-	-	CASSYSGHRHEQYF	TGTGCCAGCAGTTACTCCGGACACCGCCACGAGCAGTACTTC
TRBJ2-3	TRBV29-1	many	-	CSAAGGIPPDTQYF	TGCAGCGCCGCAGGTGGGATCCCCCCAGATACGCAGTATTTT
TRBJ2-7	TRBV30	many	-	CAWTEKGGRGSYEQYF	TGTGCCTGGACCGAAAAGGGAGGACGGGGGTCCTACGAGCAGTACTTC
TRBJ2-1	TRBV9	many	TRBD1	CASSVAGTVTPWQFF	TGTGCCAGCAGCGTAGCCGGGACAGTCACCCCTTGGCAGTTCTTC
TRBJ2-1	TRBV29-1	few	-	CSVEGVGYSYNEQFF	TGCAGCGTCGAGGGAGTGGGATACTCCTACAATGAGCAGTTCTTC
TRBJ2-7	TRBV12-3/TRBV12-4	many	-	CASRASSYEQYF	TGTGCCAGCAGGGCTAGCTCCTACGAGCAGTACTTC
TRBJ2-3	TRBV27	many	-	CASSPAQKVTDTQYF	TGTGCCAGCAGTCCCGCCCAGAAGGTTACAGATACGCAGTATTTT
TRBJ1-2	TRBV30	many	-	CAWSERPGGYGYTF	TGTGCCTGGAGTGAACGGCCCGGGGGCTATGGCTACACCTTC
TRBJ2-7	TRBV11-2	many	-	CASSLRRGSYEQYF	TGTGCCAGCAGCTTGAGGCGGGGTTCCTACGAGCAGTACTTC
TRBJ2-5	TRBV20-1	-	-	CSAREGGGAKETQYF	TGCAGTGCGAGAGAGGGAGGAGGGGCCAAAGAGACCCAGTACTTC
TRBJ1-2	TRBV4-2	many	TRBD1	CASSLTNRGSGYTF	TGTGCCAGCAGCCTTACCAACAGGGGCTCGGGCTACACCTTC
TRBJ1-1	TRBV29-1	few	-	CSAYDRTEAFF	TGCAGCGCTTACGACAGGACTGAAGCTTTCTTT
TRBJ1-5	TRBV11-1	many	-	CASSPLPGQESNQPQHF	TGTGCCAGCAGCCCCCTACCCGGACAAGAGAGCAATCAGCCCCAGCATTTT
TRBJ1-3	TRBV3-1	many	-	CASSPKTRSSGNTIYF	TGTGCCAGCAGCCCCAAGACACGAAGCTCTGGAAACACCATATATTTT
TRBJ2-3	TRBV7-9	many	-	CASSLLADTQYF	TGTGCCAGCAGCTTATTGGCAGATACGCAGTATTTT
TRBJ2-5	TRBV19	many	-	CASRMGGRETQYF	TGTGCCAGTAGAATGGGGGGCCGAGAGACCCAGTACTTC